This T cell receptor beta chain stems from a study of identical twins. Points from the study as a whole: Monozygotic twin pairs showed more out-of-frame TCR alpha sharing than models estimated. Sharing of beta out-of-frame sequences by twins showed a weaker excess.

This CDR3 region has 13 residues. Trimming took 5 bases from V and 3 from J, leaving 10 bases between them. Germline V lookup: CDR1 KGHDR, CDR2 SFDVKD. All donors comprised healthy Caucasians. TCRdb reprocessed the 5' RACE reads with MiXCR, giving one entry per CDR3 protein. Here the sample spans hundreds of thousands of distinct CDR3 sequences, roughly an eighth being singletons. This clonotype has more than one count but fewer than ten. Its antigen is as yet unknown. The same sample was also studied in work on yellow fever vaccine responses in identical twins.

This TCR came from a woman aged 18-29 years in good health. V and J are TRBV24-1 and TRBJ2-7; D is perhaps TRBD1 (5 bases). Input material: CD8+ T cells sorted from blood. The chain's CDR3 is CATSGGRGYEQYF. In DNA, the CDR3 is TGTGCCACCAGTGGGGGCCGCGGCTACGAGCAGTACTTC.